These T cell receptor beta chains were read from a single sample in a study of T cells after yellow fever vaccination. A single record per CDR3 protein comes from TCRdb applying MiXCR to the 5' RACE reads. In the table there are about 340,000 distinct CDR3 sequences, 3% to 4.5% of which are singletons. The sample was PBMCs, taken 5 days after the yellow fever booster vaccination. Source of these receptors: a man aged 18 to 29 who received the YFV17D yellow fever vaccine. Each CDR3 is given with its conserved first and last residue. A D gene is named only where the DNA matches it firmly. A clone size is listed for some rows: how often the clone was seen (once, few, many), or a class if it is expanded.

D gene: TRBD2
clone size: few
V gene: TRBV6-2/TRBV6-3
J gene: TRBJ2-1
CDR3 DNA: TGTGCCAGCAGTTACCGGGCTAGCGGGGGCCATGAGCAGTTCTTC
CDR3 protein: CASSYRASGGHEQFF

D gene: -
clone size: -
V gene: TRBV11-2
J gene: TRBJ2-5
CDR3 DNA: TGTGCCAGCAGCTTTTTTGGCTGGGACACAACCTTGCGAGAGACCCAGTACTTC
CDR3 protein: CASSFFGWDTTLRETQYF

D gene: TRBD1
clone size: many
V gene: TRBV10-3
J gene: TRBJ2-1
CDR3 DNA: TGTGCCATCAGTCGCGGGACAGGCAACAATGAGCAGTTCTTC
CDR3 protein: CAISRGTGNNEQFF

D gene: TRBD2
clone size: -
V gene: TRBV7-3
J gene: TRBJ2-3
CDR3 DNA: TGTGCCAGCAGCGCCGCGGGCGGGGGAGGTACGCAGTATTTT
CDR3 protein: CASSAAGGGGTQYF

D gene: -
clone size: -
V gene: TRBV29-1
J gene: TRBJ1-2
CDR3 DNA: TGCAGCGTTGAGCACCAGGGGAGTCGGGGCTACACCTTC
CDR3 protein: CSVEHQGSRGYTF

D gene: -
clone size: -
V gene: TRBV12-3/TRBV12-4
J gene: TRBJ1-2
CDR3 DNA: TGTGCCAGCAGTGGCCCCCCCGTGGGGGCGAACTATGGCTACACCTTC
CDR3 protein: CASSGPPVGANYGYTF

D gene: -
clone size: few
V gene: TRBV6-5
J gene: TRBJ2-3
CDR3 DNA: TGTGCCACCCAGGGGGGGGATACGCAGTATTTT
CDR3 protein: CATQGGDTQYF

D gene: -
clone size: -
V gene: TRBV12-3/TRBV12-4
J gene: TRBJ1-6
CDR3 DNA: TGTGCCAGCAGTTTAGAGGGCAGCGATTCACCCCTCCACTTT
CDR3 protein: CASSLEGSDSPLHF

D gene: -
clone size: few
V gene: TRBV6-1
J gene: TRBJ1-2
CDR3 DNA: TGTGCCAGCAGTGCGCTTACTAACTATGGCTACACCTTC
CDR3 protein: CASSALTNYGYTF

D gene: -
clone size: few
V gene: TRBV7-2
J gene: TRBJ1-1
CDR3 DNA: TGTGCCAGCCGGACAGCGAACACTGAAGCTTTCTTT
CDR3 protein: CASRTANTEAFF

D gene: -
clone size: many
V gene: TRBV10-3
J gene: TRBJ1-1
CDR3 DNA: TGTGCCATCAGTGAGGCAGGCTCTTCTGAAGCTTTCTTT
CDR3 protein: CAISEAGSSEAFF

D gene: -
clone size: -
V gene: TRBV20-1
J gene: TRBJ1-2
CDR3 DNA: TGCAGTGCTCCCTTGGTAGGGAGAAACTATGGCTACACCTTC
CDR3 protein: CSAPLVGRNYGYTF

D gene: -
clone size: many
V gene: TRBV20-1
J gene: TRBJ2-3
CDR3 DNA: TGCAGTGCTAGAGATCAGAGATCGGGCCCAGATACGCAGTATTTT
CDR3 protein: CSARDQRSGPDTQYF